The 2 T cell receptor beta chains listed next were all sequenced from one sample in a study of cytomegalovirus exposure and HLA in healthy donors (TCRdb year 2017). The library was made by the immunoSEQ multiplex PCR assay. For the multiplex PCR, a mixture combining 60 forward primers for TCR Vbeta segments and 13 reverse primers for TCR Jbeta segments was used. The source is immuneACCESS, and TCRdb retained only in-frame sequences with V and J called. Part of the clones is not carried over; for the studies checked, unresolved V genes explain less than half of this, and the remainder is unexplained. For this sample there are about 130,000 clones; 60% to 85% appear just once. In total, the top ten clones hold 6% to 8.5% of the sample. The sample consisted of PBMCs. These receptors came from a man aged 30 to 39 in good health and CMV-seronegative.

This clone was seen more than once but under ten times. The chain employs TRBV29-1 and TRBJ2-7, with 8 bases lining up with TRBD2. The CDR3 is 12 residues long. Germline V gene data show CDR1 as SQVTM and CDR2 as ANQGSEA. The ends lost 4 bases at V and 6 bases at J; junction bases unmatched: 5. CDR3 residues: CSVGSGGAEQYF. CDR3 coding DNA: TGCAGCGTTGGGTCGGGGGGGGCCGAGCAGTACTTC.

The CDR3 region has the DNA TGTGCCAGCAGCAAAGAATCCCGGACAGCCTGCTCTGGGGCCAACGTCCTGACTTTC. Translated, it gives CASSKESRTACSGANVLTF. The rearrangement links TRBV21-1 to TRBJ2-6; whether TRBD1, the table's D call, matches the DNA was not checked. TRBV21-1 is listed as a pseudogene. This CDR3 has 19 residues.